This T cell receptor beta chain was sequenced for a study of blood T cell repertoires in COVID-19. Overall study context: Samples representing acute and convalescent COVID-19 were sourced from the United States, Italy and Spain. PBMCs, B-cell-depleted T cells, or T cells provided the cDNA or gDNA that made up the material.

In the original analysis: How many nucleated cells were present was estimated from reference gene primer amplification. The protocol was immunoSEQ multiplex PCR, while the TCRdb copy is restricted to in-frame clones and leaves out a portion. V and J calls and clone size are given by that table; D and trimming were obtained from the DNA. The sample holds under 250,000 clones; over 80% are singletons and the top ten take about 6.3%. Per germline, CDR1 KGHSH and CDR2 LQKENI. V shed 5 bases and J 1 base; nucleotides not matched to a gene: 0. CDR3 length: 14 residues. The chain recombines TRBV18 with TRBJ1-1; 11 positions match TRBD1. Sample: peripheral blood. The clonotype originates from a woman in her fifties or sixties with active or convalescent COVID-19. CDR3 loop: CASSGTGGNTEAFF. DNA of the CDR3: TGTGCCAGCTCAGGGACAGGGGGGAACACTGAAGCTTTCTTT.